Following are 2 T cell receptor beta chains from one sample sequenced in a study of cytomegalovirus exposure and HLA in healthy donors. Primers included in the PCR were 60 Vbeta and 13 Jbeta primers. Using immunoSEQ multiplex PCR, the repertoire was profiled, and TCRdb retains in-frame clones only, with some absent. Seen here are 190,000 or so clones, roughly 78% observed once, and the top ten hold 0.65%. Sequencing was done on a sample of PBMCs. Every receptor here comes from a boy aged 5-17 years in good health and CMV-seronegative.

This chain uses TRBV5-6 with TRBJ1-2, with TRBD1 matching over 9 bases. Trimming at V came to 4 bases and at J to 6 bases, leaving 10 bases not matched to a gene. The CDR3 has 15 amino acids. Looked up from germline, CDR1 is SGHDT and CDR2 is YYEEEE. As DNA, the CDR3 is TGTGCCAGCAGCCCATCCATGGACAGGGGCCATGGCTACACCTTC. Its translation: CASSPSMDRGHGYTF.

CDR3 in DNA: TGTGCCAGCAGTCTACAGGACAGGGGCACAGATACGCAGTATTTT. This translates into CASSLQDRGTDTQYF. This chain uses TRBV27 with TRBJ2-3; 8 bases map to TRBD1. With 5 bases clipped from V and 1 base from J, the junction kept 5 bases outside the gene matches. Germline V gene sequence: CDR1 MNHEY, CDR2 SMNVEV (reference sequence). This CDR3 region has 15 residues.